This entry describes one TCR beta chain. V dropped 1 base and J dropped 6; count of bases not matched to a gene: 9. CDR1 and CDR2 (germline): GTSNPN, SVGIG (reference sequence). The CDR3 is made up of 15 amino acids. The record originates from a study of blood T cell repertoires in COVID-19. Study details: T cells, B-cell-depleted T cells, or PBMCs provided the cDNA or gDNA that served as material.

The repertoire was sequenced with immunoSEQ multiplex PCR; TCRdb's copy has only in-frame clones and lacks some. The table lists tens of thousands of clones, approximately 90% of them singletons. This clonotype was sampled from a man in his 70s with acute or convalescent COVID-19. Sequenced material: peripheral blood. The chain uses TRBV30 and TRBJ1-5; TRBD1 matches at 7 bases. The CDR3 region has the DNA TGTGCCTGGAGTGGTTCCTATAGGGGGCTTCAGCCCCAGCATTTT. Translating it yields CAWSGSYRGLQPQHF. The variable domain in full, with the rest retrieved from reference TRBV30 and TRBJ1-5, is SQTIHQWPATLVQPVGSPLSLECTVEGTSNPNLYWYRQAAGRGLQLLFYSVGIGQISSEVPQNLSASRPQDRQFILSSKKLLLSDSGFYLCAWSGSYRGLQPQHFGDGTRLSIL.